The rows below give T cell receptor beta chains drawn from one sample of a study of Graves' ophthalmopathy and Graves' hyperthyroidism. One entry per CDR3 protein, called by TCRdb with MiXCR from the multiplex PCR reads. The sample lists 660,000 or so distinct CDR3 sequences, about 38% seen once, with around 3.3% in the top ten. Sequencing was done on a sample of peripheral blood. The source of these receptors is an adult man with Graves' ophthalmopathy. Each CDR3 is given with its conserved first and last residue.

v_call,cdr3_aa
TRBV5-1,CASSLDLSGGLTGELFF
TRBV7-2,CASSLVGAGHSPLHF
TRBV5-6,CASSTGHLRGEKLFF
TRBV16,CASSQLQGNYGYTF
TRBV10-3,CASAWTGRENTEAFF
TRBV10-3,CASRRQGPSGANVPTF
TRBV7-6,CASSAERDRQHF
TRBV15,CATSRGARVSQETQYF
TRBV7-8,CASSLVLADNGYTF
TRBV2,CASSIRGLYGYTF
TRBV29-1,CSVAGGEGKLFF
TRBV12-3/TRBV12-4,CASSLRLGNTIYF
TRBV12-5,CASGFGGVVGRETQYF
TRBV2,CATRGEQPQHF
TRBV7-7,CASSLGGSVGTGELFF
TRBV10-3,CAISLAPSTTEAFF
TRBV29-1,CSVEVGGGDTQYF
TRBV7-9,CASSLIRAISTDTQYF
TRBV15,CATSRDRVDTQYF
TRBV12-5,CASGLPRDDGYTF
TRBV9,CASSATQGLNEQYF
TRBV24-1,CATSAGAPPSYNEQFF
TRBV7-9,CASSALAGAFQPQHF
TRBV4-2,CASSQGGASDEQYF
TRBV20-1,CSASARGLAGNTIYF
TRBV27,CASSPAGAPGYTF
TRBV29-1,CSVETGGDTQYF
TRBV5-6,CASSLAGTGADF
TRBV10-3,CAISEISPDEQYF
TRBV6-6,CASSYSRDGGGTGGVYEQYF
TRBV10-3,CAIRDSSNQPQHF
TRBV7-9,CARGGGTEERTEAFF
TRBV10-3,CAISESTGVNTGELFF
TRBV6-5,CASNGGFGYTF
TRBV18,CASSSGTGPQETQYF
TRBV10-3,CAINQGSTDTQYF
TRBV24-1,CATSDSIYF
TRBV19,CASSPGQGAEKLFF